The following is a TCR delta chain sequence with its context. One junction end does not reproduce the germline sequence, and a read error may be involved. The data originate from a study of gamma-delta T cells after stem cell transplantation. TCRdb applied CATT to the RT-PCR reads for clone calling. The top ten clones hold approximately 5.4% of a sample with under 8,000 delta-chain clones, more than 12% of them seen once. The receptor was isolated from a human donor. It is not recorded whose cells these are; they may come from a transplant donor. Sequenced sample: gamma-delta T cells.

The CDR3 is CALGEDKRSDGYWGILHTGKLIF. The CDR3 coding sequence is TGTGCTCTTGGGGAAGACAAACGGTCCGACGGGTACTGGGGGATACTTCACACCGGTAAACTCATCTTT. This chain uses TRDV1 with TRDJ1; 12 nucleotides match TRDD3. CDR3 length: 23 amino acids. The V gene's germline CDR1 is TSWWSYY and CDR2 QGS.